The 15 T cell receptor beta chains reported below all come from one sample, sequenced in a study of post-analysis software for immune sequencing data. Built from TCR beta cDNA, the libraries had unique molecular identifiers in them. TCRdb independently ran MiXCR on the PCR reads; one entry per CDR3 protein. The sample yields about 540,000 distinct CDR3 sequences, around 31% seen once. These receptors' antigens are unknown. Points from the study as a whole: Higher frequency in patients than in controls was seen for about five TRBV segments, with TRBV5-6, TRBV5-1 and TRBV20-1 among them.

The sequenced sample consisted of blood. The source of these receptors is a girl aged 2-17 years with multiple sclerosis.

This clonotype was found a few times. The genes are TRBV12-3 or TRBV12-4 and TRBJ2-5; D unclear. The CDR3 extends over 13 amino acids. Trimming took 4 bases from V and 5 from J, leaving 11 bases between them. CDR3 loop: CASSWKGRETQYF. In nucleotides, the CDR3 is TGTGCCAGCAGTTGGAAGGGTAGGGAGACCCAGTACTTC.

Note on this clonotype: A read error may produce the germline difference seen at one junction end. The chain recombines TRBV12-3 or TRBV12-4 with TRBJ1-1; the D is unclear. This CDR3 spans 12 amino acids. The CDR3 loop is CASSLKHPEVFF. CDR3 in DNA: TGTGCCAGCAGTTTGAAGCACCCTGAAGTTTTCTTT.

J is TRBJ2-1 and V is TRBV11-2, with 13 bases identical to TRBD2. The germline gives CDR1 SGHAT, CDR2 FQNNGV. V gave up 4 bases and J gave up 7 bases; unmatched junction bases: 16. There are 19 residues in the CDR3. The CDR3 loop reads CASSYPPGTSGVRRNEQFF. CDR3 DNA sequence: TGTGCCAGCAGCTACCCTCCCGGGACTAGCGGGGTCCGGAGGAATGAGCAGTTCTTC.

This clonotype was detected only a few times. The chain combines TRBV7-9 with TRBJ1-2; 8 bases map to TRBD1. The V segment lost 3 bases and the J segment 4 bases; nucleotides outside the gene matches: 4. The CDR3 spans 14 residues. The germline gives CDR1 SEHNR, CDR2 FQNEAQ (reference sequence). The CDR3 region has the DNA TGTGCCAGCAGCTTCGCAGGGGGCGTCTATGGCTACACCTTC. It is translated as CASSFAGGVYGYTF. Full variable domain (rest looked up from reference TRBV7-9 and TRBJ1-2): DTGVSQNPRHKITKRGQNVTFRCDPISEHNRLYWYRQTLGQGPEFLTYFQNEAQLEKSRLLSDRFSAERPKGSFSTLEIQRTEQGDSAMYLCASSFAGGVYGYTFGSGTRLTVV.

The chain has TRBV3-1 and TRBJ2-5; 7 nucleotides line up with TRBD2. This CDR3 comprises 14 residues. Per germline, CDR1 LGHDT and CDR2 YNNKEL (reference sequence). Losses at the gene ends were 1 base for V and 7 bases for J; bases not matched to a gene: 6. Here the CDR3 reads CASSQVAGEGTQYF. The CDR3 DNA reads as TGTGCCAGCAGCCAAGTAGCGGGTGAGGGGACCCAGTACTTC.

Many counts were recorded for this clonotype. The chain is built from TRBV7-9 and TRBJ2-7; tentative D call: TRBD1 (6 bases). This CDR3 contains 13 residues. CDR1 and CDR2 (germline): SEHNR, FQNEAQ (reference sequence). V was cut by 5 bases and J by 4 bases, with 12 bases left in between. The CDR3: CASSRTQGYEQYF. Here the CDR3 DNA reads TGTGCCAGCAGCCGGACACAGGGTTACGAGCAGTACTTC.

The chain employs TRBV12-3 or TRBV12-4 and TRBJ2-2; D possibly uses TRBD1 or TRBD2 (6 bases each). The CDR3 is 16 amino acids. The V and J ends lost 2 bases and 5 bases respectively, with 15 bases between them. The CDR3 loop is CASSLNPGARTGELFF. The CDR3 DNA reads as TGTGCCAGCAGTTTAAACCCGGGGGCTAGGACCGGGGAGCTGTTTTTT.

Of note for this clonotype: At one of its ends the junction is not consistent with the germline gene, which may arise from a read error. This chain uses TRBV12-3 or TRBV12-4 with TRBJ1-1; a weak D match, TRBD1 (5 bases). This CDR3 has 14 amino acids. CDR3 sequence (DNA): TGTGCCAGCAGCTTAGGAGGGCGGAGGGGCGAAGCTTTCTTT. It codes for CASSLGGRRGEAFF.

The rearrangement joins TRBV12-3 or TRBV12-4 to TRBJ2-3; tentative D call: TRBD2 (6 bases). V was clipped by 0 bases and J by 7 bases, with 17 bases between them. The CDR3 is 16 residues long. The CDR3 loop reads CASSLAGGTTRNTQYF. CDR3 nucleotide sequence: TGTGCCAGCAGTTTAGCAGGCGGGACCACAAGAAATACGCAGTATTTT.

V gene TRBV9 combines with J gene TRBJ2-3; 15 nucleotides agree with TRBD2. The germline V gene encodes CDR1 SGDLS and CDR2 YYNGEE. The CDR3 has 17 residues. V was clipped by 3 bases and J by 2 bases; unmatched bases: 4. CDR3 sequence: CASSGTSGGAHTDTQYF. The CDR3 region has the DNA TGTGCCAGCAGCGGGACTAGCGGGGGGGCCCACACAGATACGCAGTATTTT.

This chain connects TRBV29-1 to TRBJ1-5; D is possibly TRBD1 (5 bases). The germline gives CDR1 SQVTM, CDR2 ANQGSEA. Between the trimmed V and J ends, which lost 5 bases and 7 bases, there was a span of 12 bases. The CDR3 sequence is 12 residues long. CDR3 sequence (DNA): TGCAGCGTTCGGGAGGGGTTCCAGCCCCAGCATTTT. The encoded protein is CSVREGFQPQHF.

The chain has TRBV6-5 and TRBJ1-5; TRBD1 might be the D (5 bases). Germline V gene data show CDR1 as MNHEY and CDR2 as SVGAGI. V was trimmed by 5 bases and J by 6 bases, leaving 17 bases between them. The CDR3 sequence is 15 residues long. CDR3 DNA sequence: TGTGCCAGCAGTCGCCTAGGGGCGGCAGGTCAGCCCCAGCATTTT. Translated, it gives CASSRLGAAGQPQHF.

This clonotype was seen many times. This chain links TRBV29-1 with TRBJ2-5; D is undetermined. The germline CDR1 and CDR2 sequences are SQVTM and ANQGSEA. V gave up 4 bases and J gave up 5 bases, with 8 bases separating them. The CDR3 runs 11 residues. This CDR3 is CSVAVGETQYF. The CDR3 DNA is TGCAGCGTTGCCGTGGGGGAGACCCAGTACTTC.

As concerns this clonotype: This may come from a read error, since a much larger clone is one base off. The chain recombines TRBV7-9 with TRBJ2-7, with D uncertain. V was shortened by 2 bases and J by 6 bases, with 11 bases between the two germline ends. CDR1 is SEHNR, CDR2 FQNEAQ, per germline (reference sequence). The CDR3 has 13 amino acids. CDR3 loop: CASSLRQACEQYF. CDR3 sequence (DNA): TGTGCCAGCAGCTTACGGCAGGCTTGCGAGCAGTACTTC.

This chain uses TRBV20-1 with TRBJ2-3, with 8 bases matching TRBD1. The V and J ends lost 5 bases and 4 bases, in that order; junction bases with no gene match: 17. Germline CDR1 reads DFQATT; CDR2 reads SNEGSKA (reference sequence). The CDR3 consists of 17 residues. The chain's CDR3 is CSACTRQGALGADTQYF. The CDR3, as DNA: TGCAGTGCTTGCACTCGTCAGGGGGCGCTAGGGGCAGATACGCAGTATTTT.